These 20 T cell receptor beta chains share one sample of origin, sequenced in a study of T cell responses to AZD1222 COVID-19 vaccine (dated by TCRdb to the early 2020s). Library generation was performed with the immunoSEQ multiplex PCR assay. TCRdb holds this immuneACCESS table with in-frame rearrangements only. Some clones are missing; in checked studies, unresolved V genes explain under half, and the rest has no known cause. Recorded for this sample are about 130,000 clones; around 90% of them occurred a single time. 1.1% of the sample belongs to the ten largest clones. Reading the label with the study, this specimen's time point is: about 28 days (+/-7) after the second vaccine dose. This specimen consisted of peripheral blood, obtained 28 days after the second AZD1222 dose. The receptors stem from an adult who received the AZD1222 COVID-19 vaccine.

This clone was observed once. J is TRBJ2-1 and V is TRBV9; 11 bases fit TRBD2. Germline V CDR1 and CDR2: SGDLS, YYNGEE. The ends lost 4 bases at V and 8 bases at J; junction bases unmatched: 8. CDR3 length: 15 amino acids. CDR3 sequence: CASSLLAGDFDEQFF. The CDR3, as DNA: TGTGCCAGCAGCCTACTAGCGGGGGATTTTGATGAGCAGTTCTTC.

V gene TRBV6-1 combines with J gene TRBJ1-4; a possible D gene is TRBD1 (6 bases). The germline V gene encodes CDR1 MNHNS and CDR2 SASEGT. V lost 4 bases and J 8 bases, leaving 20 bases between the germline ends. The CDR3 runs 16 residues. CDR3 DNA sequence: TGTGCCAGCAGTGCTCAGGCCGACAGGTGGTGGGAAAAACTGTTTTTT. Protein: CASSAQADRWWEKLFF.

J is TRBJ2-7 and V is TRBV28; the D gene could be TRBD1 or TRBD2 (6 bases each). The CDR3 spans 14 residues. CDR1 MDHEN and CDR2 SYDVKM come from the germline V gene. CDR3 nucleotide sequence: TGTGCAACTGGGGGGCCCCGATTGAGGGGCGAGCAGTACTTC. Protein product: CATGGPRLRGEQYF.

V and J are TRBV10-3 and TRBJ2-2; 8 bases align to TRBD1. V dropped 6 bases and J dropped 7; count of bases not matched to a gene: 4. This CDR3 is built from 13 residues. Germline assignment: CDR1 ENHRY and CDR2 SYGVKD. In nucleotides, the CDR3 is TGTGCCATCAGAGGACAGGGCGACGGGGAGCTGTTTTTT. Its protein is CAIRGQGDGELFF.

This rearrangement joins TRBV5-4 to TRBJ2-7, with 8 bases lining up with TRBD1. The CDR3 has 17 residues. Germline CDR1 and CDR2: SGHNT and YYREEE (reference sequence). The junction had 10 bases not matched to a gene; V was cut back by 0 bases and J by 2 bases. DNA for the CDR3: TGTGCCAGCAGCTTGGTTGTGGGGACAGGATTAGCCTACGAGCAGTACTTC. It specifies CASSLVVGTGLAYEQYF. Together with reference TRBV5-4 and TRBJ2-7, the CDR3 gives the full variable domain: ETGVTQSPTHLIKTRGQQVTLRCSSQSGHNTVSWYQQALGQGPQFIFQYYREEENGRGNFPPRFSGLQFPNYSSELNVNALELDDSALYLCASSLVVGTGLAYEQYFGPGTRLTVT.

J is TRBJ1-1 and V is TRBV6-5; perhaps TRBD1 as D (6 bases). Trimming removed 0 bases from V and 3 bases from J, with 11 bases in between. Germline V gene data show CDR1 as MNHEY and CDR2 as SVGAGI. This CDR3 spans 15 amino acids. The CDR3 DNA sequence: TGTGCCAGCAGTTACTCTGGCAGGGGACACACTGAAGCTTTCTTT. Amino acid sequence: CASSYSGRGHTEAFF.

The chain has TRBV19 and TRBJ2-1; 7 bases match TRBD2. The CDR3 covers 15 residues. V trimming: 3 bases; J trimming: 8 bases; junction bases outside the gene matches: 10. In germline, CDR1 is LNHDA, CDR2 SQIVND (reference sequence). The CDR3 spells CASSIGLAVPYEQFF. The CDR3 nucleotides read TGTGCCAGTAGTATCGGGCTAGCGGTCCCCTATGAGCAGTTCTTC.

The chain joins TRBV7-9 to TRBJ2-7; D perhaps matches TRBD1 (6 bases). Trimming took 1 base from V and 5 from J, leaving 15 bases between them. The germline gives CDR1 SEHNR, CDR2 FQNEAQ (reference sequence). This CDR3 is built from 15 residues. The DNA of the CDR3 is TGTGCCAGCAGCTTAGTGGTGGCAGGGGTAGACGAGCAGTACTTC. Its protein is CASSLVVAGVDEQYF. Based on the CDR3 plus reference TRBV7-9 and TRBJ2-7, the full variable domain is DTGVSQNPRHKITKRGQNVTFRCDPISEHNRLYWYRQTLGQGPEFLTYFQNEAQLEKSRLLSDRFSAERPKGSFSTLEIQRTEQGDSAMYLCASSLVVAGVDEQYFGPGTRLTVT.

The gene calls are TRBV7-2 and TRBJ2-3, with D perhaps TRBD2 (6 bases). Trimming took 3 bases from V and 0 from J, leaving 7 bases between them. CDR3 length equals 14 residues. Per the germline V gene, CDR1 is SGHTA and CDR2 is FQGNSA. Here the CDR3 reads CASSLAGSTDTQYF. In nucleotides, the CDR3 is TGTGCCAGCAGCTTGGCGGGGAGCACAGATACGCAGTATTTT.

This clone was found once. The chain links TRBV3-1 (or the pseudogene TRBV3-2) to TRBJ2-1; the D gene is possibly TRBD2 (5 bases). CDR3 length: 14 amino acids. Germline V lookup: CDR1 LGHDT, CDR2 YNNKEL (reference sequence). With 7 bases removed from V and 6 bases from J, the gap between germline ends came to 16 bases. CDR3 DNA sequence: TGTGCCAGCACCCACTGGCTAGCCGGCAATGAGCAGTTCTTC. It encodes CASTHWLAGNEQFF.

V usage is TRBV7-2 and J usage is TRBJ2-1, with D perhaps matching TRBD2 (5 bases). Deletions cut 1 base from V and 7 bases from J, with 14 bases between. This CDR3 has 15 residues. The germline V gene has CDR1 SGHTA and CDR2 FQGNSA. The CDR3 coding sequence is TGTGCCAGCAGCTTAGGCTCGCGGGCCCCAAATGAGCAGTTCTTC. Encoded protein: CASSLGSRAPNEQFF.

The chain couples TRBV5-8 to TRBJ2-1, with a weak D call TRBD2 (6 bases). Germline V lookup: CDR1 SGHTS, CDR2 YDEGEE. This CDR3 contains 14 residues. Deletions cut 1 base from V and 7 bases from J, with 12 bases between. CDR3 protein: CASSLLREGNEQFF. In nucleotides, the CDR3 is TGTGCCAGCAGCTTGTTGCGGGAAGGTAATGAGCAGTTCTTC.

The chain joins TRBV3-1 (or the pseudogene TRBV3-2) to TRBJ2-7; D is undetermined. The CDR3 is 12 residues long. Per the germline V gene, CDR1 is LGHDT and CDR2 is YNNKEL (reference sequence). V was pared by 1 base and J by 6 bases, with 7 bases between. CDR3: CASSQGGLEQYF. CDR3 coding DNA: TGTGCCAGCAGCCAAGGGGGTCTCGAGCAGTACTTC.

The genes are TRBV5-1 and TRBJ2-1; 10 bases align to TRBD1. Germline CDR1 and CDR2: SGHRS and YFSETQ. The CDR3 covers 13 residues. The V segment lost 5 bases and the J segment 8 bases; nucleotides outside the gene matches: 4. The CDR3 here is CASSTTGGYEQFF. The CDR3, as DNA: TGCGCCAGCAGTACGACAGGGGGCTATGAGCAGTTCTTC.

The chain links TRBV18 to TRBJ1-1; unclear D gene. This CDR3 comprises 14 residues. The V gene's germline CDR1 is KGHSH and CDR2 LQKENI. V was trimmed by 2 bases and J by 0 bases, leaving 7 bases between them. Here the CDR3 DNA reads TGTGCCAGCTCACCATCCGGGGTGAACACTGAAGCTTTCTTT. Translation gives CASSPSGVNTEAFF. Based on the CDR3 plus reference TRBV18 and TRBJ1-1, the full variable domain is NAGVMQNPRHLVRRRGQEARLRCSPMKGHSHVYWYRQLPEEGLKFMVYLQKENIIDESGMPKERFSAEFPKEGPSILRIQQVVRGDSAAYFCASSPSGVNTEAFFGQGTRLTVV.

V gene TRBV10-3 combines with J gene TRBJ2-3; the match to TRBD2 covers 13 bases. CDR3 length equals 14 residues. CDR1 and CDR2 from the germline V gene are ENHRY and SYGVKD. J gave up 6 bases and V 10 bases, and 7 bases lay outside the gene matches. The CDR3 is CATQGLAGADTQYF. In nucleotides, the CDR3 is TGTGCCACCCAAGGACTAGCGGGAGCGGATACGCAGTATTTT.

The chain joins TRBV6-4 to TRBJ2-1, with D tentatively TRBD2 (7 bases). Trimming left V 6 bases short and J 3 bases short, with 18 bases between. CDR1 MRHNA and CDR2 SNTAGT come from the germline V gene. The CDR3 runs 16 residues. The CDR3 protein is CASRAGGPEGYNEQFF. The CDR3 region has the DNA TGTGCCAGCAGGGCCGGGGGGCCGGAGGGCTACAATGAGCAGTTCTTC.

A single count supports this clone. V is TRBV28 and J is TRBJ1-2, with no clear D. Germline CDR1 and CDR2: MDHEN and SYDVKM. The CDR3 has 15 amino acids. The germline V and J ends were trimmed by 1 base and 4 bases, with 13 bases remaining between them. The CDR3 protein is CASSLSVDVVYGYTF. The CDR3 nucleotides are TGTGCCAGCAGTTTATCGGTCGACGTGGTCTATGGCTACACCTTC.

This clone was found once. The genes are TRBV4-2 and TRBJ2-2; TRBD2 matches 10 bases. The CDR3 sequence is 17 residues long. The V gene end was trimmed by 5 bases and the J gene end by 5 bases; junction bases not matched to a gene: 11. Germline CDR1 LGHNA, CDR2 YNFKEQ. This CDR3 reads CASSKKTAGGRTGELFF. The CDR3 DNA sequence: TGTGCCAGCAGCAAAAAAACAGCGGGAGGGCGAACCGGGGAGCTGTTTTTT.

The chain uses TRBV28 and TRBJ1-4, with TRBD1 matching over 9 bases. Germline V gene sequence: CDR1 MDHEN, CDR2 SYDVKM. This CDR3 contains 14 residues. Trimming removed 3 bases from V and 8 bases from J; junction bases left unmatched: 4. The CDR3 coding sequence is TGTGCCAGCAGTTTGACAGGGGGTAACGAAAAACTGTTTTTT. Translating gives CASSLTGGNEKLFF.